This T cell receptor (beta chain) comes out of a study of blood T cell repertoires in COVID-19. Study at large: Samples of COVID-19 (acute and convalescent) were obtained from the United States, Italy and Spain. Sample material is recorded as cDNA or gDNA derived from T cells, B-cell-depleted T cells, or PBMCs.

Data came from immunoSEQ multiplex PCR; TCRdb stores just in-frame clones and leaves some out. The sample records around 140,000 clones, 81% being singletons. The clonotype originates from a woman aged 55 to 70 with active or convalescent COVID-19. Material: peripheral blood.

The CDR3 here is CASSFREMEAQYF. CDR3 bases: TGTGCCAGCAGCTTCCGGGAAATGGAGGCGCAGTATTTT. The V gene is TRBV13, the J gene TRBJ2-3; D perhaps matches TRBD2 (5 bases). V lost 3 bases and J lost 10, with 14 bases in between. Germline loops: CDR1 PRHDT, CDR2 FYEKMQ (reference sequence). The CDR3 length is 13 residues.